The clone carrying this TCR beta chain showed up just a few times. The antigen is unknown. This entry comes from a study of T cells in Graves' hyperthyroidism and ophthalmopathy. Study-wide context: Upon initial diagnosis and before any treatment, peripheral blood was collected. Study observations and caveats: Model output signaled ophthalmopathy a median approximately 6 months ahead of onset.

J was trimmed by 3 bases and V by 6 bases; bases with no gene match: 11. The CDR3 has 16 residues. CDR1 is LNHDA and CDR2 is SQIVND in the germline V gene (reference sequence). The investigators amplified TCR beta CDR3 regions from RNA transcripts. TCR CDR3 underwent first-round RT-PCR with the HTBI primer set. TCRdb re-analysed the multiplex PCR reads in MiXCR, keeping a single row per CDR3 protein. The data hold about 420,000 distinct CDR3 sequences, with about 15% observed a single time. Uncontrolled infection, other autoimmune disease, pregnancy or lactation excluded patients. This chain links TRBV19 with TRBJ2-3, with 8 bases fitting TRBD1. The source material was blood. The sequence derives from a woman aged 18-30 years with Graves' hyperthyroidism. CDR3 nucleotide sequence: TGTGCCAGTAGCAGGGGACAGGCCCCTATAACAGATACGCAGTATTTT. Translation: CASSRGQAPITDTQYF.